The 29 T cell receptor beta chains below were found in one sample sequenced in a study of blood T cells in healthy people across ages. Primers used in a second PCR of about 7 to 12 cycles were a sample-barcoded 5' primer and a J-beta primer mix. Via MiXCR, TCRdb re-called the 5' RACE reads, giving one row per CDR3 protein. The table shows around 820,000 distinct CDR3 sequences, with just under 25% occurring only once. This same sample was also taken into another study, of T cells of mothers and their children.

The sample was blood. All receptors come from a boy younger than 18 in good health.

This clonotype was detected only a few times. The rearrangement joins TRBV20-1 to TRBJ2-1; 12 bases map to TRBD2. Germline V lookup: CDR1 DFQATT, CDR2 SNEGSKA (reference sequence). This CDR3 region has 16 residues. Germline trimming cut 1 base from V and 3 bases from J; bases unmatched to any gene: 4. The CDR3 sequence is CSARVSGLAGYNEQFF. DNA of the CDR3: TGCAGTGCTAGAGTCTCGGGACTAGCGGGCTACAATGAGCAGTTCTTC.

A single count supports this clonotype. V gene TRBV28 combines with J gene TRBJ2-7, with no clear D. In germline, CDR1 is MDHEN, CDR2 SYDVKM. The V and J ends lost 7 bases and 0 bases respectively, with 10 bases between them. The CDR3 contains 13 residues. The CDR3 is CASKEVSSYEQYF. The CDR3 region has the DNA TGTGCCAGCAAAGAGGTGAGCTCCTACGAGCAGTACTTC.

The chain couples TRBV4-2 to TRBJ2-7; no reliable D call. Trimming cost V 1 base and J 1 base, with 20 bases left between them. The length of the CDR3 is 18 residues. Germline CDR1 reads LGHNA; CDR2 reads YNFKEQ. CDR3 coding DNA: TGTGCCAGCAGCCAAGGACTCAAAGGGCAGCCAAATTCCTACGAGCAGTACTTC. Protein product: CASSQGLKGQPNSYEQYF.

This clonotype was detected only a few times. The chain recombines TRBV4-1 with TRBJ1-1; 10 nucleotides align to TRBD1. This CDR3 has 13 residues. V gave up 10 bases and J gave up 5 bases; unmatched junction bases: 7. Germline V gene data show CDR1 as MGHRA and CDR2 as YSYEKL. The CDR3 spells CATPGQGRTEAFF. The CDR3 DNA follows: TGCGCCACCCCGGGACAGGGGAGAACTGAAGCTTTCTTT.

This chain uses TRBV27 with TRBJ2-1, with D perhaps TRBD2 (5 bases). The CDR3 is 19 residues long. The V end was cut by 3 bases, the J end by 1 base, with 22 bases between. Germline values: CDR1 MNHEY, CDR2 SMNVEV (reference sequence). The CDR3, as DNA: TGTGCCAGCAGTTTCAGCCCCGATTGGACCTCGGGATCCTACAATGAGCAGTTCTTC. It codes for CASSFSPDWTSGSYNEQFF.

This clonotype was seen more than once but under ten times. This chain joins TRBV4-3 and TRBJ2-1; D remains ambiguous. The germline V and J ends were trimmed by 1 base and 3 bases, with 10 bases remaining between them. The CDR3 totals 15 residues. Germline CDR1 LGHNA, CDR2 YSLEER. The CDR3 nucleotides read TGCGCCAGCAGCCAAGTTACAAGAAACTACAATGAGCAGTTCTTC. Translation: CASSQVTRNYNEQFF.

This clonotype was counted a few times. The chain recombines TRBV7-9 with TRBJ2-2, with unresolved D. The germline V gene has CDR1 SEHNR and CDR2 FQNEAQ (reference sequence). The CDR3 is made up of 12 amino acids. V was clipped by 5 bases and J by 4 bases, with 5 bases between them. The chain's CDR3 is CASSPTTGELFF. Written as DNA, the CDR3 is TGTGCCAGCAGCCCGACCACCGGGGAGCTGTTTTTT. The whole variable domain, remainder taken from reference TRBV7-9 and TRBJ2-2, is DTGVSQNPRHKITKRGQNVTFRCDPISEHNRLYWYRQTLGQGPEFLTYFQNEAQLEKSRLLSDRFSAERPKGSFSTLEIQRTEQGDSAMYLCASSPTTGELFFGEGSRLTVL.

There are a few counts of this clonotype. The rearrangement uses TRBV12-3 or TRBV12-4 and TRBJ1-2; unclear D gene. The V and J ends lost 1 base and 8 bases respectively, with 17 bases between them. The CDR3 consists of 15 residues. The CDR3 region is CASSLGGPILGGYTF. As DNA, the CDR3 is TGTGCCAGCAGTTTAGGAGGACCAATCTTGGGCGGCTACACCTTC.

The table lists this clonotype with a few counts. The J gene is TRBJ2-5, the V gene TRBV25-1, with D maybe TRBD2 (6 bases). Germline CDR1 and CDR2: MGHDK and SYGVNS. CDR3 length: 14 amino acids. Trimming stripped 3 bases from V and 5 bases from J, with 13 bases between. CDR3 DNA sequence: TGTGCCAGCAGTGAGGTGATGGAGGGGGAGACCCAGTACTTC. It specifies CASSEVMEGETQYF.

This clonotype was counted only a few times. The chain employs TRBV20-1 and TRBJ2-3; 14 nucleotides line up with TRBD2. The CDR3 runs 20 residues. Trimming cost V 0 bases and J 0 bases; bases outside gene matches: 11. Germline loops: CDR1 DFQATT, CDR2 SNEGSKA (reference sequence). The CDR3 loop reads CSARDATSGRALVSTDTQYF. CDR3 DNA: TGCAGTGCTAGAGATGCGACTAGCGGGAGGGCCTTGGTGAGCACAGATACGCAGTATTTT.

This clonotype was counted a few times. The chain uses TRBV12-5 and TRBJ2-2; 16 bases fit TRBD2. The germline gives CDR1 LGHNT, CDR2 FRNRAP. CDR3 length: 19 residues. The junction had 10 bases not matched to a gene; V was cut back by 5 bases and J by 4 bases. The DNA of the CDR3 is TGTGCTAGTGGTGACGGGACTAGCGGGGGGGCCGTGAGCACCGGGGAGCTGTTTTTT. Protein product: CASGDGTSGGAVSTGELFF.

This clonotype was observed a few times. The rearrangement uses TRBV6-2 or TRBV6-3 and TRBJ2-5; 7 bases are shared with TRBD1. This CDR3 has 14 amino acids. With 5 bases clipped from V and 2 bases from J, the junction kept 5 bases outside the gene matches. CDR1 MNHEY and CDR2 SVGEGT come from the germline V gene. The CDR3 sequence: CASSPGTEQETQYF. As DNA, the CDR3 is TGTGCCAGCAGTCCCGGGACAGAGCAAGAGACCCAGTACTTC.

The chain joins TRBV18 to TRBJ2-1, with TRBD2 matching over 9 bases. V was pared by 6 bases and J by 5 bases, with 8 bases of the junction left unmatched. Germline lookup yields CDR1 KGHSH and CDR2 LQKENI. The CDR3 consists of 15 residues. This CDR3 is CASSFPSGTHNEQFF. The CDR3 DNA follows: TGTGCCAGCTCCTTTCCTAGCGGGACCCACAATGAGCAGTTCTTC.

This clonotype was counted between two and nine times. The rearrangement links TRBV29-1 to TRBJ2-5; 13 bases match TRBD2. With V trimmed by 0 bases and J by 5 bases, 12 bases remained unmatched. The CDR3 contains 18 residues. Germline V CDR1 and CDR2: SQVTM, ANQGSEA. The chain's CDR3 is CSVEDKTSGRRNRETQYF. The CDR3, as DNA: TGCAGCGTTGAAGATAAGACTAGCGGGAGGCGCAACCGGGAGACCCAGTACTTC.

The rearrangement joins TRBV7-9 to TRBJ2-5; possible D gene TRBD2, 5 bases. The J call may be in error: the DNA end matches TRBJ2-7 better. Germline CDR1 reads SEHNR; CDR2 reads FQNEAQ (reference sequence). The CDR3 extends over 16 amino acids. In nucleotides, the CDR3 is TGTGCCAGCAGCTTAGCGGCCGGGAATGGTATTAACGAGCAGTACTTC. Protein: CASSLAAGNGINEQYF.

CDR3 protein: CASKTSGVETQYF. The CDR3, as DNA: TGTGCCAGCAAAACTAGCGGGGTGGAGACCCAGTACTTC. This rearrangement joins TRBV28 to TRBJ2-1; 10 nucleotides align to TRBD2. The end of the DNA aligns better with TRBJ2-5, so the J call may be wrong. CDR1 is MDHEN, CDR2 SYDVKM, per germline. This CDR3 has 13 residues.

This clonotype came up a few times. The chain joins TRBV7-2 to TRBJ2-7; D is undetermined. The CDR3 covers 14 residues. Germline-derived CDR1 and CDR2 are SGHTA and FQGNSA. With 5 bases removed from V and 2 bases from J, the gap between germline ends came to 13 bases. The CDR3 nucleotides read TGTGCCAGCAGCAAAGACTTTCGAACCTACGAGCAGTACTTC. It specifies CASSKDFRTYEQYF.

This clonotype was seen more than once but under ten times. V gene TRBV5-1 combines with J gene TRBJ2-5; the match to TRBD2 covers 10 bases. V dropped 0 bases and J dropped 4; count of bases not matched to a gene: 9. The CDR3 length is 17 residues. In germline, CDR1 is SGHRS, CDR2 YFSETQ. As DNA, the CDR3 is TGCGCCAGCAGCTTGGCTGCTAGCGGGAGAGGGGGAGAGACCCAGTACTTC. Translating it yields CASSLAASGRGGETQYF.

CDR3 coding DNA: TGTGCCAGCAGTTACCGGGGGCGCTCCTACAATGAGCAGTTCTTC. Amino acid sequence: CASSYRGRSYNEQFF. The genes are TRBV28 and TRBJ2-1, with D possibly being TRBD1 or TRBD2 (6 bases each). Between the trimmed V and J ends, which lost 4 bases and 0 bases, there was a span of 10 bases. Germline V lookup: CDR1 MDHEN, CDR2 SYDVKM. The CDR3 runs to 15 residues.

This clonotype was observed a handful of times. The chain uses TRBV7-2 and TRBJ2-1; 7 bases are shared with TRBD1. V shed 4 bases, J shed 2 bases, and the junction held 8 bases outside the gene matches. The CDR3 runs to 16 residues. Germline loops: CDR1 SGHTA, CDR2 FQGNSA. The CDR3, as DNA: TGTGCCAGCAGCTCCCCCTACAGGGGCCCCTACAATGAGCAGTTCTTC. It translates to CASSSPYRGPYNEQFF.

In this sample, this clonotype turned up a few times. V gene TRBV7-9 combines with J gene TRBJ1-3; D uncertain. With 2 bases removed from V and 4 bases from J, the gap between germline ends came to 12 bases. In germline, CDR1 is SEHNR, CDR2 FQNEAQ (reference sequence). This CDR3 spans 15 amino acids. The CDR3 region is CASSLRVAAGNTIYF. The CDR3 nucleotides are TGTGCCAGCAGCTTAAGGGTAGCGGCAGGAAACACCATATATTTT. Full variable domain (outside the CDR3, taken from reference TRBV7-9 and TRBJ1-3): DTGVSQNPRHKITKRGQNVTFRCDPISEHNRLYWYRQTLGQGPEFLTYFQNEAQLEKSRLLSDRFSAERPKGSFSTLEIQRTEQGDSAMYLCASSLRVAAGNTIYFGEGSWLTVV.

This chain links TRBV20-1 with TRBJ2-5; D not certain. Between the trimmed V and J ends, which lost 2 bases and 0 bases, there was a span of 7 bases. The germline V gene has CDR1 DFQATT and CDR2 SNEGSKA (reference sequence). This CDR3 has 13 amino acids. The CDR3 sequence: CSARRRHQETQYF. As DNA, the CDR3 is TGCAGTGCTAGAAGACGGCACCAAGAGACCCAGTACTTC.

This rearrangement joins TRBV6-5 to TRBJ1-4, with D possibly matching TRBD1 (6 bases). The ends were cut back, 2 bases at V and 1 base at J, with 8 bases in the middle. This CDR3 comprises 15 residues. Germline CDR1 and CDR2: MNHEY and SVGAGI. The CDR3 sequence is CASSYQGGTNEKLFF. CDR3 nucleotide sequence: TGTGCCAGCAGTTACCAAGGGGGAACTAATGAAAAACTGTTTTTT.

This clonotype was seen a few times. This sequence joins TRBV7-2 and TRBJ2-1, with 12 bases fitting TRBD2. With 4 bases clipped from V and 7 bases from J, the junction kept 5 bases outside the gene matches. This CDR3 is 15 amino acids long. Germline CDR1 and CDR2: SGHTA and FQGNSA. In DNA form, the CDR3 reads TGTGCCAGCAGCTACCGGACTAGCGGGATTAATGAGCAGTTCTTC. Translated, it gives CASSYRTSGINEQFF.

The chain links TRBV6-2 or TRBV6-3 to TRBJ1-6, with D hard to call. Between the trimmed V and J ends, which lost 5 bases and 5 bases, there was a span of 16 bases. The CDR3 consists of 16 residues. In germline, CDR1 is MNHEY, CDR2 SVGEGT. The CDR3 bases are TGTGCCAGCAGTCTACCGGCGGGGTGGAATAATTCACCCCTCCACTTT. This codes for CASSLPAGWNNSPLHF.

The CDR3 is CASSQRIGTSGGYEQYF. In DNA, the CDR3 is TGTGCCAGCAGTCAGAGAATCGGGACTAGCGGGGGTTACGAGCAGTACTTC. This chain joins TRBV6-2 or TRBV6-3 and TRBJ2-1; 14 bases line up with TRBD2. The DNA end is a closer match to TRBJ2-7, so the J assignment may be wrong. This CDR3 has 17 amino acids. Germline CDR1 reads MNHEY; CDR2 reads SVGEGT.

This clonotype was detected many times. This rearrangement joins TRBV6-2 or TRBV6-3 to TRBJ1-4, with D possibly being TRBD1 (5 bases). The CDR3 is made up of 15 amino acids. From germline, CDR1 is MNHEY and CDR2 SVGEGT. The V end lost 0 bases, the J end lost 9 bases, and 14 bases lay between the germline ends. CDR3 sequence: CASSYSTSGAKKLFF. The DNA for the CDR3 is TGTGCCAGCAGTTACTCGACAAGCGGGGCGAAAAAACTGTTTTTT.

The table lists this clonotype with a few counts. A junction end diverges from the germline sequence, so it may reflect a read error. The genes are TRBV29-1 and TRBJ2-7, with D possibly TRBD1 on 5 matching bases. The CDR3 loop spans 14 amino acids. In germline, CDR1 is SQVTM, CDR2 ANQGSEA. The CDR3, as DNA: TGCAGCGTTGAAGATCCCGACAGTCTCCACGAGCAGTGCTTC. Its protein product is CSVEDPDSLHEQCF.

The V gene is TRBV7-2, the J gene TRBJ2-7, with unresolved D. CDR1 SGHTA and CDR2 FQGNSA come from the germline V gene. V was shortened by 1 base and J by 3 bases, with 10 bases between the two germline ends. The CDR3 is made up of 14 amino acids. CDR3 sequence reads: CASSLGAPRYEQYF. CDR3 DNA sequence: TGTGCCAGCAGCTTAGGTGCCCCACGCTACGAGCAGTACTTC.